This T cell receptor (beta chain) appears in the sequencing data of a study of blood T cell repertoires in COVID-19. Study information: Sites across the United States, Italy and Spain contributed samples from acute and convalescent COVID-19. In each case, the material was cDNA or gDNA derived from T cells, B-cell-depleted T cells, or PBMCs.

Concerning this clone itself: One end of the junction does not line up with germline, which may come from a read error.

Original analysis: Amplifying reference gene primers gave estimates of nucleated cell counts. TCRdb's table, derived via immunoSEQ multiplex PCR, lists solely in-frame clones and lacks some. D and trimming come from the DNA, and the V and J calls and clone size come from that table. This repertoire shows 160,000 or so clones, over 80% found once; its top ten account for just under 4%. Germline CDR1 reads MDHEN; CDR2 reads SYDVKM. The CDR3 runs to 14 residues. The chain has TRBV28 and TRBJ1-2; D is ambiguous. Sample: peripheral blood. The sequence was obtained from an older woman who had recovered from COVID-19. The CDR3 protein is CPGPLAAPNYGYTF. CDR3 DNA sequence: TGCCCTGGGCCCCTCGCTGCCCCTAACTATGGCTACACCTTC.